This paragraph reports one T cell receptor beta chain. The sample is drawn from a study of T cells in Graves' hyperthyroidism and ophthalmopathy. Amplification of TCR beta CDR3 regions used RNA as the template. HTBI primers were employed in a first-round RT-PCR of the TCR CDR3. From the multiplex PCR reads, TCRdb called clonotypes with MiXCR, one entry per CDR3 protein. The repertoire includes 37,000 or so distinct CDR3 sequences, 50% to 55% of them detected once, and roughly a sixth sits in the top ten. Per the germline V gene, CDR1 is LNHNV and CDR2 is YYDKDF (reference sequence). Deletions cut 0 bases from V and 5 bases from J, with 10 bases between. The CDR3 totals 14 residues.

The TCR comes from a man aged 40-49 years with Graves' ophthalmopathy. Material: blood. This sequence joins TRBV15 and TRBJ2-5; D perhaps matches TRBD1 (5 bases). CDR3 amino acids: CATSRDGAGETQYF. Here the CDR3 DNA reads TGTGCCACCAGCAGAGATGGGGCAGGGGAGACCCAGTACTTC.